This entry lists 4 T cell receptor beta chains sequenced from one sample in a study of human T cells and chemical hapten exposure. Time point specified: pre-sensitization, week 0. Treatment defined: therapeutic diphenylcyclopropenone sensitization with weekly scalp DPC. One entry per CDR3 protein, called by TCRdb with MiXCR from the RACE reads. Of about 260,000 distinct CDR3 sequences in the sample, more than 6.5% were seen once. The sample was whole blood, taken in connection with sensitization to the hapten diphenylcyclopropenone (DPC). Receptors were obtained from a woman aged 40 to 50 with alopecia areata. Some clones in this sample may be carry-over from other donors' samples.

The chain links TRBV28 to TRBJ2-1; D perhaps matches TRBD1 (5 bases). V shed 9 bases and J shed 0 bases, with 12 bases lying between them. Germline V CDR1 and CDR2: MDHEN, SYDVKM. The CDR3 covers 14 residues. The CDR3 sequence: CASRGRTSYNEQFF. In nucleotides, the CDR3 is TGTGCCAGTAGGGGCAGGACCTCCTACAATGAGCAGTTCTTC.

This clonotype was counted a few times. J is TRBJ2-3 and V is TRBV7-8, with a weak D call TRBD1 (5 bases). Germline values: CDR1 SGHVS, CDR2 FQNEAQ. V was trimmed by 2 bases and J by 8 bases, leaving 11 bases between them. The CDR3 runs 13 residues. The CDR3 DNA reads as TGTGCCAGCAGCTTATTCCCCCAGGGTACGCAGTATTTT. This codes for CASSLFPQGTQYF.

This clonotype was counted between two and nine times. V is TRBV9 and J is TRBJ2-7, with 8 nucleotides matching TRBD1. With 0 bases clipped from V and 0 bases from J, the junction kept 2 bases outside the gene matches. CDR3 length: 15 residues. From germline, CDR1 is SGDLS and CDR2 YYNGEE. CDR3 residues: CASSVGQGASYEQYF. As DNA, the CDR3 is TGTGCCAGCAGCGTAGGGCAGGGGGCCTCCTACGAGCAGTACTTC.

Worth noting for this clonotype: Its ends do not fully match the called genes, so a read error is possible. The chain is built from TRBV4-2 and TRBJ2-2; D remains ambiguous. The CDR3 loop spans 14 amino acids. Germline values: CDR1 LGHNA, CDR2 YNFKEQ. CDR3 in amino acids: CVSSQFLETGELFF. For the CDR3, the DNA is TGTGTCAGCAGCCAATTTCTAGAGACCGGGGAGCTGTTTTTT.